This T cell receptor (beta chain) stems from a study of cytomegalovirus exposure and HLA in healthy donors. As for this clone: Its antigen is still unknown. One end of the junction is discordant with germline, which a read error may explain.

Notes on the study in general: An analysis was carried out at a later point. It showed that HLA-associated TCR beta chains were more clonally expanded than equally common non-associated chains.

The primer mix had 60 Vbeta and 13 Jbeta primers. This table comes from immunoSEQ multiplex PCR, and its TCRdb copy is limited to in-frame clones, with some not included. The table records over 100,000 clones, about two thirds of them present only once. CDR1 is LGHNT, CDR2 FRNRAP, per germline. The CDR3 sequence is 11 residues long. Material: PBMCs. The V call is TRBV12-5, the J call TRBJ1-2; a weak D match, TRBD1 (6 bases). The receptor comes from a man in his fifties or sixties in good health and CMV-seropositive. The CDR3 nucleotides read TGTGCTAGTGGGCTTCACAGGGCTCACATCTTC. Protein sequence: CASGLHRAHIF. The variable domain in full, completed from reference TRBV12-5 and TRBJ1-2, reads DARVTQTPRHKVTEMGQEVTMRCQPILGHNTVFWYRQTMMQGLELLAYFRNRAPLDDSGMPKDRFSAEMPDATLATLKIQPSEPRDSAVYFCASGLHRAHIFGSGTRLTVV.